This T cell receptor beta chain was identified in a study of blood T cell repertoires in COVID-19. Study at large: The analysed material was cDNA or gDNA that came from T cells, B-cell-depleted T cells, or PBMCs.

Donors were grouped by their self-reported clinical history. A word on this clone: A read error may produce the germline difference seen at one junction end.

Original methodology: Amplification from reference gene primers served as the basis for estimated nucleated cell counts. The table came from immunoSEQ multiplex PCR; TCRdb's copy has only in-frame clones and leaves some out. V and J calls and clone size are as listed in that table; D and trimming were resolved from the DNA. Among 360,000 or so clones listed, over 75% were seen once. What was sequenced was PBMCs or T cells enriched from blood (not recorded which). The sequence came from a woman aged 25 to 39 who had recovered from COVID-19.

This chain's CDR3 is CAWSPDWGDRGLRGF. The DNA of the CDR3 is TGTGCCTGGAGCCCGGATTGGGGGGACAGGGGGCTTCGTGGCTTC. The V and J genes are TRBV30 and TRBJ1-2; 12 bases are a match to TRBD1. This CDR3 is 15 amino acids long. Per the germline V gene, CDR1 is GTSNPN and CDR2 is SVGIG (reference sequence).